The present entry profiles one TCR beta chain with its context. The germline gene is not matched at one end of the junction; a read error may be the cause. Time point specified: pre-treatment sample, taken before nivolumab and TIL therapy. Patients were adults with stage 4 NSCLC. This sample is drawn from a study of TIL therapy for anti-PD-1-resistant metastatic lung cancer. Sequencing used immunoSEQ v3. The protocol was immunoSEQ multiplex PCR, while the TCRdb copy is restricted to in-frame clones and leaves out a portion. The sample has just under 60,000 clones; roughly two thirds are singletons. There are 14 residues in the CDR3. CDR1 is SQVTM, CDR2 ANQGSEA, per germline.

Sequences were derived from blood, sampled at baseline. The chain couples TRBV29-1 to TRBJ2-3; D is ambiguous. The receptor comes from a person between 25 and 79 years old with non-small cell lung cancer. This CDR3 reads CSVKDDSNTDTQYF. CDR3 bases: TGCAGCGTTAAAGACGACTCCAACACAGATACGCAGTATTTT.